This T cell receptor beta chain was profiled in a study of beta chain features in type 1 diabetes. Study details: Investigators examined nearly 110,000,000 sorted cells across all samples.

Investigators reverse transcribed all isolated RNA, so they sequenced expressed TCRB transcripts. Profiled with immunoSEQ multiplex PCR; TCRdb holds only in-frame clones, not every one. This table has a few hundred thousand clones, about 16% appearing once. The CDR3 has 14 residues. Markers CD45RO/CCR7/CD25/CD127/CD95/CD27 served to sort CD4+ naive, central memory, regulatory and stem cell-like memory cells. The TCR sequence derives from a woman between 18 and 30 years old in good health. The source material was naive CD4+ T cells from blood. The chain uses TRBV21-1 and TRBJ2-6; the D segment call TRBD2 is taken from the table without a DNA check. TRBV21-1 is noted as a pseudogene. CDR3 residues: CATGGISGANVLTF. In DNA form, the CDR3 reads TGTGCCACCGGGGGGATCTCTGGGGCCAACGTCCTGACTTTC.